The 24 T cell receptor beta chains below all came from one sample that was sequenced in a study of tumor and adjacent non-tumor tissue in lung cancer. A modified ARM-PCR protocol with three rounds of nested PCR amplified TCRbeta. TCRdb analysed the multiplex PCR reads with MiXCR anew, one entry per CDR3 protein. The sample gives approximately 79,000 distinct CDR3 sequences, 55% to 75% of which show up once; 8% to 10% is in the top ten. No cell sorting was done before RNA was extracted from the tissue. Sequenced sample: lung tumor tissue. These receptor sequences come from a woman aged 40 to 55 with non-small cell lung cancer.

Concerning this clonotype: One junction end does not reproduce the germline sequence, and a read error may be involved. This chain links TRBV11-2 with TRBJ2-6; perhaps D is TRBD1 or TRBD2 (5 bases each). The CDR3 totals 17 residues. CDR1 and CDR2 (germline): SGHAT, FQNNGV. In DNA form, the CDR3 reads TGTGCCAGCAGCCCGAACTTCAAGGACTCTGGGGCCAACGCCCTGACTTTC. Translation: CASSPNFKDSGANALTF.

With respect to this clonotype: One junction end disagrees with the germline gene, perhaps due to a read error. The chain links TRBV11-2 to TRBJ2-5, with 7 positions matching TRBD1. The CDR3 is made up of 18 amino acids. Germline CDR1 SGHAT, CDR2 FQNNGV. The CDR3 here is CASSDSRTTGTAQESQYF. The CDR3 DNA is TGTGCCAGCAGCGATAGCAGAACCACAGGGACAGCTCAAGAGAGCCAGTACTTC.

A note on this clonotype: Compared with germline, one end of the junction differs, possibly owing to a read error. This chain uses TRBV29-1 with TRBJ2-7, with D perhaps being TRBD1 or TRBD2 (5 bases each). From germline, CDR1 is SQVTM and CDR2 ANQGSEA. This CDR3 comprises 13 residues. CDR3: CSVGQGRSYEQYF. CDR3 nucleotide sequence: TGCAGTGTTGGTCAGGGACGGTCTTACGAGCAGTACTTC.

Comment on this clonotype: Since no conserved phenylalanine or tryptophan closes the CDR3, a read error is the likely cause. The gene calls are TRBV12-3 or TRBV12-4 and TRBJ2-1, with 13 nucleotides matching TRBD2. J was trimmed by 7 bases and V by 6 bases; bases with no gene match: 9. The CDR3 loop spans 16 amino acids. The CDR3 bases are TGTGCCAGCAGGAGGACTAGCGGGGGAGCCGGGAATGAGCAGTTCATC. It encodes CASRRTSGGAGNEQFI.

This clonotype was counted ten times or more. CDR3 nucleotides: TGTGCCAGCAACCTACTAGCGGGGGGGAGGAATGAGCAGTTCTTC. Protein: CASNLLAGGRNEQFF. This chain uses TRBV5-8 with TRBJ2-1, with 13 bases lining up with TRBD2. Germline CDR1 and CDR2: SGHTS and YDEGEE. The CDR3 is 15 residues long. V lost 6 bases to trimming and J lost 7 bases; unmatched junction nucleotides: 7. Combining the CDR3 with reference TRBV5-8 and TRBJ2-1 gives the whole variable domain EAGVTQSPTHLIKTRGQQATLRCSPISGHTSVYWYQQALGLGLQFLLWYDEGEERNRGNFPPRFSGRQFPNYSSELNVNALELEDSALYLCASNLLAGGRNEQFFGPGTRLTVL.

As to this clonotype: One end of the junction is discordant with germline, which a read error may explain. The gene calls are TRBV7-8 and TRBJ2-1; D may be TRBD1 or TRBD2 (5 bases each). CDR3 length: 13 amino acids. Germline loops: CDR1 SGHVS, CDR2 FQNEAQ. CDR3 sequence reads: CASNDQGVATRAF. The CDR3 region has the DNA TGTGCCAGCAACGACCAGGGAGTAGCCACTCGTGCCTTC.

In the case of this clonotype: Germline and junction disagree at one end, which may indicate a read error. This rearrangement joins TRBV6-1 to TRBJ2-7; D gene ambiguous. CDR3 size: 15 residues. Germline lookup yields CDR1 MNHNS and CDR2 SASEGT. CDR3 region: CVSSDRHVVSYEQHF. In nucleotides, the CDR3 is TGTGTCAGCAGTGACCGACACGTTGTCTCCTACGAGCAGCACTTC.

The chain has TRBV20-1 and TRBJ1-5; TRBD1 matches at 8 bases. The J call is uncertain, as TRBJ2-3 better fits the DNA end. This CDR3 spans 14 amino acids. Germline values: CDR1 DFQATT, CDR2 SNEGSKA (reference sequence). Here the CDR3 reads CSATMTGANQPQYF. The CDR3, as DNA: TGCAGTGCTACCATGACAGGGGCCAATCAGCCCCAGTATTTT.

In the case of this clonotype: One junction end does not reproduce the germline sequence, and a read error may be involved. This sequence joins TRBV14 and TRBJ2-3, with TRBD2 as a possible D gene (7 bases). The germline CDR1 and CDR2 sequences are SGHDN and FVKESK. The CDR3 is made up of 14 amino acids. In DNA, the CDR3 is TGTACCAGCGATGACGGGGGGCCGACAGATACGCAACATTTT. This codes for CTSDDGGPTDTQHF.

About this clonotype itself: A much larger clone is a single base away; this may be a read error. The V call is TRBV20-1, the J call TRBJ2-3; 7 bases line up with TRBD2. The V gene's germline CDR1 is DFQATT and CDR2 SNEGSKA (reference sequence). The CDR3 loop spans 18 amino acids. The DNA for the CDR3 is TGCATTGCTAGAGGGGAAGCGGGGAGAACGCCGATCACAGATACGCAGTATTTT. Its translation: CIARGEAGRTPITDTQYF.

This clonotype was detected ten times or more. The rearrangement links TRBV14 to TRBJ1-1; D is uncertain. In germline, CDR1 is SGHDN, CDR2 FVKESK. Trimming left V 0 bases short and J 1 base short, with 3 bases between. The length of the CDR3 is 13 residues. The CDR3 spells CASSQDRNTEAFF. The DNA for the CDR3 is TGTGCCAGCAGCCAAGACAGGAACACTGAAGCTTTCTTT.

This clonotype appeared many times. J is TRBJ2-2 and V is TRBV10-3, with D possibly matching TRBD1 (6 bases). CDR1 is ENHRY and CDR2 is SYGVKD in the germline V gene. The V gene lost 6 bases and the J gene lost 6 bases, with 17 bases spanning the gap. This CDR3 is 15 amino acids long. The CDR3: CAISAPTQGSGELFF. The DNA of the CDR3 is TGTGCCATCAGCGCTCCCACCCAGGGGTCCGGGGAGCTGTTTTTT.

About this clonotype itself: Mismatch with germline at one junction end may stem from a read error. The chain carries TRBV4-2 and TRBJ2-7, with D uncertain. There are 14 residues in the CDR3. Germline values: CDR1 LGHNA, CDR2 YNFKEQ. CDR3 in amino acids: CASSSDDISYEQYF. CDR3 DNA sequence: TGTGCCAGCAGCTCGGACGACATCTCCTACGAACAGTACTTC.

This clonotype has only a few counts. This sequence joins TRBV2 and TRBJ2-3; D remains unclear. Trimming cost V 3 bases and J 2 bases, with 3 bases left between them. Per the germline V gene, CDR1 is SNHLY and CDR2 is FYNNEI. This CDR3 contains 12 residues. CDR3 sequence reads: CASSENTDTQYF. CDR3 bases: TGTGCCAGCAGTGAGAACACAGATACGCAGTATTTT.

Worth noting for this clonotype: The junction shows a germline mismatch at one end, possibly a read error. The V call is TRBV4-1, the J call TRBJ1-5, with a possible D match to TRBD1 (6 bases). The CDR3 extends over 16 amino acids. CDR1 and CDR2 (germline): MGHRA, YSYEKL. CDR3 residues: CASSQEHRVSNQSQHF. Written as DNA, the CDR3 is TGCGCCAGCAGCCAAGAACACAGGGTTAGCAATCAGTCCCAGCATTTT.

Worth noting for this clonotype: This may come from a read error, since a much larger clone is one base off. The rearrangement uses TRBV5-1 and TRBJ2-3; no definite D call. The CDR3 sequence is 14 residues long. Per germline, CDR1 SGHRS and CDR2 YFSETQ. CDR3 nucleotides: TGCGCCAGCAGCTTGGAGCCATACACAGATACGAAGTATTTT. Protein sequence: CASSLEPYTDTKYF.

This clonotype was recorded a few times. It may be a read error: a sequence one base away is much more abundant. The genes are TRBV28 and TRBJ1-2; possible D gene TRBD1, 5 bases. Germline CDR1 reads MDHEN; CDR2 reads SYDVKM. The CDR3 has 11 amino acids. Here the CDR3 reads CASERPGQVAF. CDR3 nucleotides: TGTGCCAGTGAACGTCCGGGGCAGGTCGCCTTC.

Comment on this clonotype: As the CDR3 is not closed by the conserved phenylalanine or tryptophan, this likely results from a read error. This rearrangement joins TRBV10-2 to TRBJ2-7, with 9 positions matching TRBD1. Germline CDR1 is WSHSY and CDR2 is SAAADI. The CDR3 has 13 amino acids. CDR3 loop: CASGSDRGNEQYL. CDR3 nucleotide sequence: TGTGCCAGTGGTTCGGACAGGGGCAACGAGCAGTACTTA.

In this sample, this clonotype turned up once. The junction departs from the called germline gene at one end, perhaps through a read error. V is TRBV11-2 and J is TRBJ2-7, with TRBD2 matching 9 bases. Germline CDR1 SGHAT, CDR2 FQNNGV. The CDR3 extends over 16 amino acids. CDR3 nucleotide sequence: TGTGCCAGCAGCTTAGAGCTAGCGGGAAATAGCAACGAGCCGTACTTC. It specifies CASSLELAGNSNEPYF.

Turning to this clonotype: This likely comes from a read error, as the CDR3 has no conserved phenylalanine or tryptophan at its end. The chain combines TRBV6-1 with TRBJ1-5, with 8 nucleotides matching TRBD1. From germline, CDR1 is MNHNS and CDR2 SASEGT. The CDR3 extends over 14 amino acids. The V gene end was trimmed by 7 bases and the J gene end by 4 bases; junction bases not matched to a gene: 6. The CDR3 DNA is TGTGCCAGCAATGGACAGGGAGCAAATCAGCCCCAGCATCTT. It specifies CASNGQGANQPQHL.

As regards this clonotype: One end of the junction does not line up with germline, which may come from a read error. The genes are TRBV6-6 and TRBJ2-2, with a possible D match to TRBD2 (5 bases). The CDR3 has 16 residues. Germline V gene data show CDR1 as MNHNY and CDR2 as SVGAGI (reference sequence). In DNA, the CDR3 is TGTACCAGCAGTTATGATGCCGGGGAGAGCACCGGGGAGCTGTTTTTT. Translated, it gives CTSSYDAGESTGELFF.

The chain uses TRBV6-5 and TRBJ1-1; D gene uncertain. Germline CDR1 reads MNHEY; CDR2 reads SVGAGI. This CDR3 spans 14 amino acids. The germline V and J ends were trimmed by 7 bases and 6 bases, with 18 bases remaining between them. The CDR3 DNA reads as TGTGCCAGCAATCACTGGCAGATTTCGGCTGAAGCTTTCTTT. It is translated as CASNHWQISAEAFF.

The chain carries TRBV20-1 and TRBJ2-7; unclear D gene. Germline CDR1 reads DFQATT; CDR2 reads SNEGSKA (reference sequence). V was clipped by 3 bases and J by 2 bases, with 8 bases between them. This CDR3 spans 12 amino acids. CDR3 protein: CSARPSAYEQYF. In nucleotides, the CDR3 is TGCAGTGCTAGGCCCAGTGCCTACGAGCAGTACTTC.

Notes on this clonotype: The junction departs from the called germline gene at one end, perhaps through a read error. The genes are TRBV12-3 or TRBV12-4 and TRBJ1-1; D unresolved. The CDR3 extends over 15 amino acids. CDR3 amino acids: CVSSLSGRLNTEAFF. DNA of the CDR3: TGTGTCAGCAGCCTCTCGGGCAGGCTGAACACTGAGGCTTTCTTT.